This TCR beta chain was sequenced in a study of cytomegalovirus exposure and HLA in healthy donors. V was pared by 1 base and J by 3 bases, with 3 bases of the junction left unmatched. The germline V gene encodes CDR1 SEHNR and CDR2 FQNEAQ (reference sequence). The CDR3 consists of 15 residues. With respect to this clone: What it binds is unknown.

Findings and limits, study-wide: Sequencing had likely introduced a cluster of highly shared sequence variants as an artifact.

The PCR was carried out with 60 Vbeta primers and 13 Jbeta primers. The method was immunoSEQ multiplex PCR; TCRdb's version includes in-frame clones alone and lacks a portion of them. The sample comprises around 25,000 clones, more than 75% of which are singletons, and 4% to 5.5% rests with the top ten. The sequenced sample was PBMCs. This TCR came from a male donor in good health and CMV-seronegative. The chain carries TRBV7-9 and TRBJ2-7, with TRBD1 identical over 10 bases. CDR3 protein: CASSLGTGGGYEQYF. The CDR3 region has the DNA TGTGCCAGCAGCTTAGGGACAGGGGGAGGCTACGAGCAGTACTTC.